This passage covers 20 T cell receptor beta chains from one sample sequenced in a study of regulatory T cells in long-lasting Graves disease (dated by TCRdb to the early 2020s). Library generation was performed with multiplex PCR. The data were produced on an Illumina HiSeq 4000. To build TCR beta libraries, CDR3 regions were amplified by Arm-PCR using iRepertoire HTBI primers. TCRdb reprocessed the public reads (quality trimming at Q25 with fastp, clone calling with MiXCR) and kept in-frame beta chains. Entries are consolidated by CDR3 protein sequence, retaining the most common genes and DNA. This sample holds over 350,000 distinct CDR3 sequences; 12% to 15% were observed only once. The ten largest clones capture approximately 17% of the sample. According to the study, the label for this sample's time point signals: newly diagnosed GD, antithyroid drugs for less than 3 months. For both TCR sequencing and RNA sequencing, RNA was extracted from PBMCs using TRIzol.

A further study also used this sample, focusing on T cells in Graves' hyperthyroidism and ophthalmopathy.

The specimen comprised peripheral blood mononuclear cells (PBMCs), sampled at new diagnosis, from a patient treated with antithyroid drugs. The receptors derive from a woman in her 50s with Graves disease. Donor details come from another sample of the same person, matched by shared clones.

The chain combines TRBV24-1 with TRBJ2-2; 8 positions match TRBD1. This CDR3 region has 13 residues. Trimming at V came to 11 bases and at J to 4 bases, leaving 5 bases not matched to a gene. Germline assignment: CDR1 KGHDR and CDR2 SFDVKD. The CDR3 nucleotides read TGTGCCATAGGACAGGGTAGCACCGGGGAGCTGTTTTTT. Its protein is CAIGQGSTGELFF.

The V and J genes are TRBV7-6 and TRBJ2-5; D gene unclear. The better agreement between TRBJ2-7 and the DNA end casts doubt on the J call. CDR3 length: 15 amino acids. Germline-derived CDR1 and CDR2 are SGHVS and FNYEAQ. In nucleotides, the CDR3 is TGTGCCAGCAGCTTACAGCCTGAAACGGCGAGCGAGCAGTACTTC. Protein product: CASSLQPETASEQYF.

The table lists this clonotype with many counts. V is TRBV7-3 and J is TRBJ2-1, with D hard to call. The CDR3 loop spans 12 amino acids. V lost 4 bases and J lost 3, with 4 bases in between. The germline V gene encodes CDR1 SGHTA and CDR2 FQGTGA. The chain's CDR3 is CASSSHYNEQFF. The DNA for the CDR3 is TGTGCCAGCAGCTCCCACTACAATGAGCAGTTCTTC.

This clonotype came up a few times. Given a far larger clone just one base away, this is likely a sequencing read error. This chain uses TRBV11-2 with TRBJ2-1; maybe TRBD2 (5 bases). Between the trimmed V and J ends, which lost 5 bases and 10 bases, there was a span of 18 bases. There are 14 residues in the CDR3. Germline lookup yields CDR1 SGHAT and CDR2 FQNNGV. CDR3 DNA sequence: TGTGCCAGCAGCGCAGGAGGCAACTCCTACGAGCAGTTCTTC. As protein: CASSAGGNSYEQFF. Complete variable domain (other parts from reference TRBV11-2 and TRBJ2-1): EAGVAQSPRYKIIEKRQSVAFWCNPISGHATLYWYQQILGQGPKLLIQFQNNGVVDDSQLPKDRFSAERLKGVDSTLKIQPAKLEDSAVYLCASSAGGNSYEQFFGPGTRLTVL.

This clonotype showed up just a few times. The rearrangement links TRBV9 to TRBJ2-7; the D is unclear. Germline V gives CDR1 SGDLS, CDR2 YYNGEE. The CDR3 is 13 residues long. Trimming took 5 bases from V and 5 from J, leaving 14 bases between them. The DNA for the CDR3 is TGTGCCAGCAGTCTAGGAGACCAGAACGAGCAGTACTTC. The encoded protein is CASSLGDQNEQYF.

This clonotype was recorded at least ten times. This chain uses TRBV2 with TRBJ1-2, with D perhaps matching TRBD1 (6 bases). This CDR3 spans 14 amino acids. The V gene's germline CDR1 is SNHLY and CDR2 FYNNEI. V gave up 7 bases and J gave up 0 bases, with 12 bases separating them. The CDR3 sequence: CASTRDTANYGYTF. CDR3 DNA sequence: TGTGCCAGCACCCGGGACACAGCTAACTATGGCTACACCTTC.

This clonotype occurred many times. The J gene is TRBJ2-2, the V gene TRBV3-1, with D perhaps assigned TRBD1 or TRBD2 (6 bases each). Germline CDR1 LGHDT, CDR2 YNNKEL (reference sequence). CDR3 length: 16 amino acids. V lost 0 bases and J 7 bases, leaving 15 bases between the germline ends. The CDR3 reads CASSQDPGALVGELFF. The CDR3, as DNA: TGTGCCAGCAGCCAAGATCCGGGGGCATTGGTCGGGGAGCTGTTTTTT.

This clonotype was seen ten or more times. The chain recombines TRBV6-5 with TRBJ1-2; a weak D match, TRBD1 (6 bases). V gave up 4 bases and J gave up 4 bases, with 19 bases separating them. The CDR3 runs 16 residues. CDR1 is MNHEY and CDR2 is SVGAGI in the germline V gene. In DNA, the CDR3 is TGTGCCAGCAGTTTACGGGACCCAGGGGCTGGCTATGGCTACACCTTC. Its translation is CASSLRDPGAGYGYTF.

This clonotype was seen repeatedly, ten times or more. In DNA, the CDR3 is TGTGCCTGGAGTGTAGGGGCTAGCACAGATACGCAGTATTTT. Translating gives CAWSVGASTDTQYF. The chain employs TRBV30 and TRBJ2-3, with D tentatively TRBD1 (5 bases). This CDR3 contains 14 residues. The V gene lost 0 bases and the J gene lost 0 bases, with 7 bases spanning the gap. The germline CDR1 and CDR2 sequences are GTSNPN and SVGIG (reference sequence).

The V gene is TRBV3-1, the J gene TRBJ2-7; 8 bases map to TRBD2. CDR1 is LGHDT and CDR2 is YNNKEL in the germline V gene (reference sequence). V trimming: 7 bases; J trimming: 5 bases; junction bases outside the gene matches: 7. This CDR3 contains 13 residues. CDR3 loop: CASTRGLGDEQYF. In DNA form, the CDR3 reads TGTGCCAGCACTCGGGGACTAGGGGACGAGCAGTACTTC.

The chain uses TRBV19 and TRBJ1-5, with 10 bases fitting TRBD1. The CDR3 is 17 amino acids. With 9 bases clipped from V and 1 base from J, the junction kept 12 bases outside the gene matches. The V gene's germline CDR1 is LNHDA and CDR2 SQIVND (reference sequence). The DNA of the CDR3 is TGTGCCAGAACCCGAAAACGACAGGGGGCCAGCAATCAGCCCCAGCATTTT. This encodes CARTRKRQGASNQPQHF.

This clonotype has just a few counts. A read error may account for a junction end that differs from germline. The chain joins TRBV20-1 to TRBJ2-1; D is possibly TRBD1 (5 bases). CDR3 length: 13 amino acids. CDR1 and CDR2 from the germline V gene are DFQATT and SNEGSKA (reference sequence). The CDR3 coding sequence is TGCAGTGCCCAGGACAATCCTTACAATCAGCAGTTCTTC. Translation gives CSAQDNPYNQQFF.

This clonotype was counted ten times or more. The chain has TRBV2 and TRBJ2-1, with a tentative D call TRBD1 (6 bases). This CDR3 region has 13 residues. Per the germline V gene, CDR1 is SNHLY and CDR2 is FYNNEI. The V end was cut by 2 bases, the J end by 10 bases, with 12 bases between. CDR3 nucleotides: TGTGCCAGCAGTGAATGGCAGGGGAAAGAGCAGTTCTTC. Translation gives CASSEWQGKEQFF.

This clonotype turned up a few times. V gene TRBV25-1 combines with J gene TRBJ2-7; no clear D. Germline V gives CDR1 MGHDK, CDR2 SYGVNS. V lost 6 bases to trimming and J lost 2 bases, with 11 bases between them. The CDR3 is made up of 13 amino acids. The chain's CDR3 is CASSQGLTYEQYF. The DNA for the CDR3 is TGTGCCAGCAGCCAAGGGTTGACCTACGAGCAGTACTTC.

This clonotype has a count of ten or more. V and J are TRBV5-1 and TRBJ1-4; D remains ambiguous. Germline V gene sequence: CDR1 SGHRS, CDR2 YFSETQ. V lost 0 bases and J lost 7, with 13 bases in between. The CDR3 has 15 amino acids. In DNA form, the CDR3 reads TGCGCCAGCAGCTTGGGGCAGCCTTTGTCTGAAAAACTGTTTTTT. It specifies CASSLGQPLSEKLFF.

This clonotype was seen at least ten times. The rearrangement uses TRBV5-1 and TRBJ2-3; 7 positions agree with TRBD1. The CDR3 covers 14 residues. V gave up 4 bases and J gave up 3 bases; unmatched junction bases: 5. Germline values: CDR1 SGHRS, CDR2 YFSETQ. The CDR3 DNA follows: TGCGCCAGCAGCATACAGGGGCCAACAGATACGCAGTATTTT. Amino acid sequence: CASSIQGPTDTQYF.

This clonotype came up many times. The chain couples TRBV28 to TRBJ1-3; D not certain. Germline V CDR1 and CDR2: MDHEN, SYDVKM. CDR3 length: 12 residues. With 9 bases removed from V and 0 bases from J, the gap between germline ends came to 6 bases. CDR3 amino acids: CASKISGNTIYF. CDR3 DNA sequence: TGTGCCAGTAAAATCTCTGGAAACACCATATATTTT.

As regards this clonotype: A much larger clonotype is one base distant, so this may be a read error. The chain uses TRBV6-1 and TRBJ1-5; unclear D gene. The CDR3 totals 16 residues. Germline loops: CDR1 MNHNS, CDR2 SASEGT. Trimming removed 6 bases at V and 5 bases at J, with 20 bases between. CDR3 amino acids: CASSVRRPSGHQPQHF. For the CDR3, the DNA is TGTGCCAGCAGCGTGAGACGGCCCAGCGGACATCAGCCCCAGCATTTT.

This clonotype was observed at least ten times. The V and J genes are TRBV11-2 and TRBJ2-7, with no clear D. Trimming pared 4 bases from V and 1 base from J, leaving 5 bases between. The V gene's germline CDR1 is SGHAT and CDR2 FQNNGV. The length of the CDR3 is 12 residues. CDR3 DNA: TGTGCCAGCAGCTCATATTCCTACGAGCAGTACTTC. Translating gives CASSSYSYEQYF.

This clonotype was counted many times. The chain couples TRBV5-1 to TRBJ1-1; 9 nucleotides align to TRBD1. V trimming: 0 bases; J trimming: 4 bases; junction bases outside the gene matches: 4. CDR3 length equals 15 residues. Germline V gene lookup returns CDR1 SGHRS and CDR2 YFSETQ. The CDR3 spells CASSLDGTGFTEAFF. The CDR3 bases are TGCGCCAGCAGCTTGGATGGGACAGGGTTCACTGAAGCTTTCTTT.